Given below is one T cell receptor beta chain in context. These data come from a study of control samples from healthy donors and cancer patients. The CDR3 spans 13 residues. Germline-derived CDR1 and CDR2 are WNHNN and SYGVQD (reference sequence). With 2 bases removed from V and 5 bases from J, the gap between germline ends came to 9 bases. Assay: immunoSEQ multiplex PCR; the TCRdb copy retains only in-frame clones and omits some. The table has about 120,000 clones, 85% to 95% seen once; the top ten hold approximately 0.57%. This chain connects TRBV10-1 to TRBJ1-1; perhaps TRBD1 as D (6 bases). The TCR sequence derives from an elderly man with head and neck cancer. The sequencing input was PBMCs. The CDR3 sequence is CASSEGGRTEAFF. The CDR3, as DNA: TGCGCCAGCAGTGAGGGGGGGCGAACTGAAGCTTTCTTT.